The clone carrying this TCR beta chain was observed a single time. TCRdb reanalysed the reads using MiXCR and keeps one entry per CDR3 protein. The data contain some 89,000 distinct CDR3 sequences, 25% to 40% of them singletons. This CDR3 has 18 amino acids. Trimming stripped 5 bases from V and 7 bases from J, with 30 bases between. Germline assignment: CDR1 SGHVS and CDR2 FNYEAQ. The entry originates in a study of type 1 regulatory T cells. Study in general: T-allo10 is an in vitro-generated, Tr1-enriched CD4 T cell product specific for alloantigen.

The clonotype was recovered from a human donor in good health. Material: CD4+ T cells, either the whole sample or a sorted fraction (not recorded which). This sequence joins TRBV7-6 and TRBJ2-7, with D perhaps TRBD1 (6 bases). CDR3: CASSRGGRSAISNNEQYF. The CDR3 DNA is TGTGCCAGCAGCCGAGGGGGTAGGTCGGCTATTTCAAACAATGAGCAGTACTTC.